These 28 T cell receptor beta chains came from one sample sequenced in a study of control samples from healthy donors and cancer patients (dated by TCRdb to 2020 to 2021). Library prep was done by the immunoSEQ multiplex PCR assay. TCRdb took over this immuneACCESS table, retaining in-frame rearrangements with V and J assigned. Such tables are incomplete; in checked studies, under half of the missing clones stem from an unresolved V gene, and the remainder is unexplained. The sample records 150,000 to 200,000 clones, around 90% of which are singletons. The ten biggest clones cover about 5.3% of the sample. Sequencing input: blood. The receptors here all came from a young woman in good health.

The V gene is TRBV25-1, the J gene TRBJ1-2, with D uncertain. Germline CDR1 is MGHDK and CDR2 is SYGVNS. CDR3 length: 13 residues. V was cut by 4 bases and J by 6 bases, with 12 bases left in between. The CDR3 DNA follows: TGTGCCAGCAGTGCGAACGGATTAAATGGCTACACCTTC. Translating it yields CASSANGLNGYTF.

V and J are TRBV29-1 and TRBJ2-1; D is undetermined. Germline-derived CDR1 and CDR2 are SQVTM and ANQGSEA. The CDR3 loop spans 12 amino acids. Trimming shortened V by 7 bases and J by 0 bases, and 7 bases separated the two germline ends. This CDR3 is CSDRSSYNEQFF. CDR3 DNA: TGCAGCGACAGAAGCTCCTACAATGAGCAGTTCTTC.

The genes are TRBV14 and TRBJ2-3; no reliable D call. Trimming removed 4 bases from V and 2 bases from J, with 13 bases in between. The CDR3 contains 15 residues. Per the germline V gene, CDR1 is SGHDN and CDR2 is FVKESK. The CDR3 is CASSPKGKITDTQYF. The CDR3 DNA reads as TGTGCCAGCAGCCCTAAGGGCAAAATCACAGATACGCAGTATTTT. Using reference TRBV14 and TRBJ2-3 for the parts outside the CDR3, the full variable domain is EAGVTQFPSHSVIEKGQTVTLRCDPISGHDNLYWYRRVMGKEIKFLLHFVKESKQDESGMPNNRFLAERTGGTYSTLKVQPAELEDSGVYFCASSPKGKITDTQYFGPGTRLTVL.

The J gene is TRBJ2-7, the V gene TRBV3-1 (or the pseudogene TRBV3-2); unclear D gene. The ends were cut back, 0 bases at V and 1 base at J, with 13 bases in the middle. In germline, CDR1 is LGHDT, CDR2 YNNKEL (reference sequence). This CDR3 is 16 amino acids long. As DNA, the CDR3 is TGTGCCAGCAGCCAAGACTTCAGGTCAGGTTCCTACGAGCAGTACTTC. This codes for CASSQDFRSGSYEQYF.

This rearrangement joins TRBV25-1 to TRBJ2-6; D possibly uses TRBD1 or TRBD2 (5 bases each). V was pared by 3 bases and J by 13 bases, with 7 bases between. The CDR3 has 11 amino acids. Germline V CDR1 and CDR2: MGHDK, SYGVNS. CDR3 nucleotides: TGTGCCAGCAGTGAGGGGGAGGTCCTGACTTTC. Its translation is CASSEGEVLTF.

The chain links TRBV7-9 to TRBJ2-7; 12 bases are shared with TRBD1. The CDR3 sequence is 14 residues long. Trimming took 3 bases from V and 4 from J; bases not matched to a gene: 1. Germline V gene data show CDR1 as SEHNR and CDR2 as FQNEAQ (reference sequence). The chain's CDR3 is CASSLGQGAYEQYF. The CDR3 coding sequence is TGTGCCAGCAGCTTGGGACAGGGGGCTTACGAGCAGTACTTC.

The chain combines TRBV6-7 with TRBJ2-5; 7 bases are shared with TRBD1. TRBV6-7 falls under the ORF class, with uncertain function. The V gene end was trimmed by 2 bases and the J gene end by 6 bases; junction bases not matched to a gene: 12. CDR3 size: 16 residues. The CDR3 region has the DNA TGTGCCAGCAGTTACCCGGGCGACAGGGTGAGGCAGACCCAGTACTTC. It is translated as CASSYPGDRVRQTQYF.

The chain employs TRBV28 and TRBJ2-3; D possibly matches TRBD1 or TRBD2 (5 bases each). CDR3 length: 12 residues. Germline loops: CDR1 MDHEN, CDR2 SYDVKM. The V end was cut by 7 bases, the J end by 9 bases, with 14 bases between. This CDR3 is CASNRDRSTQYF. CDR3 nucleotides: TGTGCCAGCAACCGGGACCGCAGCACGCAGTATTTT.

The count of this clone is one. The V call is TRBV19, the J call TRBJ1-5; 8 bases line up with TRBD1. The V gene's germline CDR1 is LNHDA and CDR2 SQIVND (reference sequence). The J segment lost 0 bases and the V segment lost 6 bases, leaving 4 bases of the junction unmatched. The CDR3 has 15 residues. This CDR3 reads CASSPTGGSNQPQHF. The CDR3 DNA reads as TGTGCCAGTAGCCCCACAGGGGGTAGCAATCAGCCCCAGCATTTT.

The chain employs TRBV9 and TRBJ2-2; the D gene is possibly TRBD2 (5 bases). Trimming removed 3 bases from V and 0 bases from J, with 24 bases in between. The CDR3 length is 20 residues. The germline V gene has CDR1 SGDLS and CDR2 YYNGEE. For the CDR3, the DNA is TGTGCCAGCAGCGCCTCACCCCGTACCGTGGAGGCAGCGAACACCGGGGAGCTGTTTTTT. Protein product: CASSASPRTVEAANTGELFF.

J is TRBJ1-4 and V is TRBV28; 8 bases are a match to TRBD1. With V trimmed by 5 bases and J by 2 bases, 7 bases remained unmatched. The CDR3 consists of 16 residues. Germline CDR1 and CDR2: MDHEN and SYDVKM. This CDR3 reads CASSGDRIRTNEKLFF. The CDR3 DNA follows: TGTGCCAGCAGTGGGGACAGGATCCGTACTAATGAAAAACTGTTTTTT.

The chain is built from TRBV5-6 and TRBJ2-5, with TRBD2 matching 12 bases. Trimming at V came to 4 bases and at J to 5 bases, leaving 18 bases not matched to a gene. CDR1 and CDR2 from the germline V gene are SGHDT and YYEEEE. The CDR3 length is 19 residues. The CDR3 nucleotides read TGTGCCAGCAGCCCACTGCAACTAGCGGGAGGCCTCGGTGCGGAGACCCAGTACTTC. Protein product: CASSPLQLAGGLGAETQYF. The whole variable domain, filled in from reference TRBV5-6 and TRBJ2-5, reads DAGVTQSPTHLIKTRGQQVTLRCSPKSGHDTVSWYQQALGQGPQFIFQYYEEEERQRGNFPDRFSGHQFPNYSSELNVNALLLGDSALYLCASSPLQLAGGLGAETQYFGPGTRLLVL.

The chain links TRBV7-9 to TRBJ1-5, with 7 nucleotides matching TRBD1. Germline CDR1 is SEHNR and CDR2 is FQNEAQ (reference sequence). Losses at the gene ends were 3 bases for V and 3 bases for J; bases not matched to a gene: 2. CDR3 length equals 14 residues. The CDR3 nucleotides are TGTGCCAGCAGCTTTGGACAGGCCAATCAGCCCCAGCATTTT. Its translation is CASSFGQANQPQHF.

The chain combines TRBV3-1 (or the pseudogene TRBV3-2) with TRBJ2-5; TRBD1 might be the D (6 bases). The CDR3 contains 15 residues. The germline V gene encodes CDR1 LGHDT and CDR2 YNNKEL (reference sequence). V gave up 0 bases and J gave up 2 bases, with 10 bases separating them. The CDR3 is CASSQDLGQQETQYF. DNA of the CDR3: TGTGCCAGCAGCCAAGATTTAGGACAGCAAGAGACCCAGTACTTC.

The rearrangement uses TRBV7-8 and TRBJ2-7, with 9 bases that match TRBD2. The V and J ends lost 0 bases and 4 bases, in that order; junction bases with no gene match: 13. CDR3 length: 18 residues. Per germline, CDR1 SGHVS and CDR2 FQNEAQ. This CDR3 is CASSLAGGLAGKKYEQYF. CDR3 DNA: TGTGCCAGCAGCTTAGCAGGTGGGCTAGCGGGAAAGAAATACGAGCAGTACTTC.

The chain links TRBV5-5 to TRBJ2-1, with 7 bases identical to TRBD1. V was pared by 3 bases and J by 1 base, with 1 base of the junction left unmatched. The CDR3 has 14 amino acids. The germline gives CDR1 SGHKS, CDR2 YYEKEE (reference sequence). The CDR3 loop is CASSWDSSYNEQFF. Written as DNA, the CDR3 is TGTGCCAGCAGCTGGGACAGTTCCTACAATGAGCAGTTCTTC.

This rearrangement joins TRBV6-8 to TRBJ1-1; the match to TRBD1 covers 11 bases. CDR3 size: 18 residues. V gave up 5 bases and J gave up 3 bases; unmatched junction bases: 14. CDR1 is MNHGY and CDR2 is SAAAGT in the germline V gene. The CDR3 DNA is TGTGCCAGCAGTGCTTCCCGGGACAGGGGGGAGGTTGACACTGAAGCTTTCTTT. Protein sequence: CASSASRDRGEVDTEAFF.

The chain employs TRBV5-1 and TRBJ1-4, with 7 bases identical to TRBD1. V was clipped by 7 bases and J by 8 bases; unmatched bases: 11. This CDR3 comprises 14 residues. CDR1 and CDR2 from the germline V gene are SGHRS and YFSETQ. The CDR3 protein is CASRFKTGPEKLFF. CDR3 in DNA: TGCGCCAGCCGATTCAAGACAGGGCCCGAAAAACTGTTTTTT.

The chain joins TRBV10-3 to TRBJ1-6, with TRBD1 matching 8 bases. This CDR3 is 14 amino acids long. V lost 7 bases to trimming and J lost 7 bases; unmatched junction nucleotides: 6. Germline CDR1 and CDR2: ENHRY and SYGVKD. The CDR3 nucleotides read TGTGCCATCACCCAGGGGGCGCAGAATTCACCCCTCCACTTT. Protein sequence: CAITQGAQNSPLHF.

The CDR3 DNA follows: TGTGCCAGCAGTTTAAAGGCGGGAGGGCAGTACGAGCAGTACTTC. Translating it yields CASSLKAGGQYEQYF. The gene calls are TRBV27 and TRBJ2-7, with 9 bases that match TRBD2. The germline V gene encodes CDR1 MNHEY and CDR2 SMNVEV (reference sequence). V shed 2 bases, J shed 4 bases, and the junction held 6 bases outside the gene matches. The CDR3 contains 15 residues.

Turning to this clone: Other DNA sequences in the sample encode the same CDR3. The chain employs TRBV28 and TRBJ2-2; D not certain. This CDR3 spans 12 amino acids. V was clipped by 2 bases and J by 4 bases, with 2 bases between them. Germline V gives CDR1 MDHEN, CDR2 SYDVKM. The CDR3 DNA follows: TGTGCCAGCAGTTTACGCACCGGGGAGCTGTTTTTT. Residues: CASSLRTGELFF.

Details on this clone: Mismatch with germline at one junction end may stem from a read error. The CDR3 DNA is TGTGCCAGCATGCCACGGGTCTTC. This sequence encodes CASMPRVF. The chain has TRBV6-4 and TRBJ2-1, with D unresolved. Germline V CDR1 and CDR2: MRHNA, SNTAGT. There are 8 residues in the CDR3.

This chain uses TRBV19 with TRBJ2-1; TRBD2 matches 11 bases. In germline, CDR1 is LNHDA, CDR2 SQIVND (reference sequence). J gave up 5 bases and V 3 bases, and 6 bases lay outside the gene matches. CDR3 length equals 16 residues. CDR3 region: CASSILAGGPNNEQFF. Here the CDR3 DNA reads TGTGCCAGTAGTATCCTAGCGGGGGGCCCCAACAATGAGCAGTTCTTC.

The chain couples TRBV2 to TRBJ2-7; D not certain. The CDR3 consists of 13 residues. From germline, CDR1 is SNHLY and CDR2 FYNNEI. Trimming left V 4 bases short and J 0 bases short, with 7 bases between. The DNA of the CDR3 is TGTGCCAGCAGTGGTGGCATCTCCTACGAGCAGTACTTC. Encoded protein: CASSGGISYEQYF. Based on the CDR3 plus reference TRBV2 and TRBJ2-7, the full variable domain is EPEVTQTPSHQVTQMGQEVILRCVPISNHLYFYWYRQILGQKVEFLVSFYNNEISEKSEIFDDQFSVERPDGSNFTLKIRSTKLEDSAMYFCASSGGISYEQYFGPGTRLTVT.

The chain combines TRBV18 with TRBJ1-2; D is unresolved. The V gene lost 0 bases and the J gene lost 4 bases, with 15 bases spanning the gap. The CDR3 sequence is 16 residues long. From germline, CDR1 is KGHSH and CDR2 LQKENI. The CDR3 is CASSPPVRVTGYGYTF. The CDR3, as DNA: TGTGCCAGCTCACCACCGGTGCGGGTTACGGGCTATGGCTACACCTTC.

As DNA, the CDR3 is TGTGCCAGTAGGAGGGGCGGGAGTACATACAATGAGCAGTTCTTC. The encoded protein is CASRRGGSTYNEQFF. This sequence joins TRBV19 and TRBJ2-1; 7 bases agree with TRBD2. The length of the CDR3 is 15 residues. Per germline, CDR1 LNHDA and CDR2 SQIVND (reference sequence). Germline trimming cut 6 bases from V and 4 bases from J; bases unmatched to any gene: 9.

The genes are TRBV6-5 and TRBJ1-1, with 7 bases that match TRBD1. The CDR3 length is 14 residues. The V gene's germline CDR1 is MNHEY and CDR2 SVGAGI. After removal of 8 bases from V and 4 bases from J, the junction contained 10 bases not matched to a gene. The CDR3 protein is CASREQGRLTEAFF. The CDR3, as DNA: TGTGCCAGCCGAGAACAGGGGAGGCTCACTGAAGCTTTCTTT.

The chain uses TRBV9 and TRBJ2-6; D is unresolved. Germline V gives CDR1 SGDLS, CDR2 YYNGEE. The CDR3 is 16 amino acids. The V end was cut by 0 bases, the J end by 0 bases, with 7 bases between. CDR3 nucleotide sequence: TGTGCCAGCAGCGTAGGTCCGTTCTCTGGGGCCAACGTCCTGACTTTC. Its protein is CASSVGPFSGANVLTF. Full variable domain (missing parts from reference TRBV9 and TRBJ2-6): DSGVTQTPKHLITATGQRVTLRCSPRSGDLSVYWYQQSLDQGLQFLIQYYNGEERAKGNILERFSAQQFPDLHSELNLSSLELGDSALYFCASSVGPFSGANVLTFGAGSRLTVL.